The subject of this entry is one T cell receptor (beta chain). Antigen: not known. This specimen comes from a study of T cell responses to AZD1222 COVID-19 vaccine. This CDR3 has 14 amino acids. Germline loops: CDR1 MNHEY, CDR2 SMNVEV (reference sequence). V was cut by 5 bases and J by 2 bases, with 7 bases left in between. Notes on the study in general: Nearly half of spike-specific TCRs reportedly go after variant regions that carry no mutations. A rise in Spike-specific TCR breadth and depth followed two AZD1222 doses.

The data were produced by immunoSEQ multiplex PCR, yet TCRdb's version contains in-frame clones alone and is incomplete. In the table there are approximately 190,000 clones, roughly 93% of which are singletons. This TCR derives from an adult in good health. This sample comprised peripheral blood, obtained on day 0 of AZD1222 vaccination. This chain joins TRBV27 and TRBJ1-6; D remains unclear. In DNA, the CDR3 is TGTGCCAGCAGTGTCAGCACCTATAATTCACCCCTCCACTTT. Protein sequence: CASSVSTYNSPLHF.